Below are 23 T cell receptor beta chains sequenced from a single sample in a study of T cell responses to AZD1222 COVID-19 vaccine. This table comes from immunoSEQ multiplex PCR, and its TCRdb copy is limited to in-frame clones, with some not included. This table has about 77,000 clones, 92% appearing once. This specimen consisted of peripheral blood, obtained 28 days after the second AZD1222 dose. Receptors were obtained from an adult who received the AZD1222 COVID-19 vaccine.

J is TRBJ1-5 and V is TRBV6-2 or TRBV6-3; the D gene is possibly TRBD1 (5 bases). Trimming stripped 4 bases from V and 3 bases from J, with 7 bases between. This CDR3 has 13 amino acids. The germline V gene has CDR1 MNHEY and CDR2 SVGEGT. The CDR3 spells CASSWGSNQPQHF. The CDR3 DNA is TGTGCCAGCAGTTGGGGGTCCAATCAGCCCCAGCATTTT.

The V call is TRBV18, the J call TRBJ2-7; tentatively, D is TRBD1 or TRBD2 (5 bases each). CDR1 and CDR2 from the germline V gene are KGHSH and LQKENI. V was cut by 2 bases and J by 4 bases, with 18 bases left in between. The CDR3 loop spans 16 amino acids. The CDR3 region has the DNA TGTGCCAGCTCACCATCCGACCGAGGGGTGAGATACGAGCAGTACTTC. This translates into CASSPSDRGVRYEQYF.

Concerning this clone: Other DNA sequences within the sample encode an identical CDR3. This sequence joins TRBV27 and TRBJ1-4, with D maybe TRBD1 (6 bases). CDR1 and CDR2 (germline): MNHEY, SMNVEV (reference sequence). V lost 1 base, J lost 7 bases, and 10 bases lay in between. The CDR3 has 14 residues. CDR3 coding DNA: TGTGCCAGCAGTTTATGGGGGGCGTCTGAAAAACTGTTTTTT. Its translation: CASSLWGASEKLFF.

The rearrangement links TRBV5-1 to TRBJ1-1; D unclear. The ends were cut back, 4 bases at V and 4 bases at J, with 17 bases in the middle. The CDR3 length is 15 residues. Looked up from germline, CDR1 is SGHRS and CDR2 is YFSETQ. The DNA of the CDR3 is TGCGCCAGCAGCGCTGGACCGGGTTTCAGCACTGAAGCTTTCTTT. It encodes CASSAGPGFSTEAFF.

This clone was recorded once. The rearrangement links TRBV3-1 (or the pseudogene TRBV3-2) to TRBJ1-4; D uncertain. Trimming took off 1 base at V and 13 bases at J, with 10 bases between the two ends. CDR3 length: 12 amino acids. The germline gives CDR1 LGHDT, CDR2 YNNKEL (reference sequence). The CDR3: CASSQGPLGLFF. For the CDR3, the DNA is TGTGCCAGCAGCCAAGGACCGCTAGGACTGTTTTTT.

V usage is TRBV18 and J usage is TRBJ1-1; the D gene is possibly TRBD1 (5 bases). Germline V gene lookup returns CDR1 KGHSH and CDR2 LQKENI. The CDR3 loop spans 14 amino acids. V was trimmed by 3 bases and J by 3 bases, leaving 11 bases between them. CDR3 region: CASSPAGGHTEAFF. The DNA for the CDR3 is TGTGCCAGCTCACCCGCGGGGGGACACACTGAAGCTTTCTTT.

This rearrangement joins TRBV5-1 to TRBJ2-1; 9 nucleotides match TRBD2. The CDR3 totals 15 residues. Germline V gene lookup returns CDR1 SGHRS and CDR2 YFSETQ. J was trimmed by 14 bases and V by 2 bases; bases with no gene match: 14. The CDR3 sequence: CASSLEGNSGRDKFF. The CDR3 DNA reads as TGCGCCAGCAGCTTAGAGGGGAATAGCGGGAGAGATAAGTTCTTC. The complete variable domain, with remaining parts taken from reference TRBV5-1 and TRBJ2-1, reads KAGVTQTPRYLIKTRGQQVTLSCSPISGHRSVSWYQQTPGQGLQFLFEYFSETQRNKGNFPGRFSGRQFSNSRSEMNVSTLELGDSALYLCASSLEGNSGRDKFFGPGTRLTVL.

This clone was recorded once. The CDR3 nucleotides are TGTGCCAGCAGTTGGGGGCGCGGGAACACTGAAGCTTTCTTT. Translation gives CASSWGRGNTEAFF. The chain combines TRBV6-2 or TRBV6-3 with TRBJ1-1, with D maybe TRBD1 (6 bases). The CDR3 is 14 residues long. The ends were cut back, 4 bases at V and 1 base at J, with 10 bases in the middle. The V gene's germline CDR1 is MNHEY and CDR2 SVGEGT.

The gene calls are TRBV19 and TRBJ2-1; D is possibly TRBD1 or TRBD2 (6 bases each). In germline, CDR1 is LNHDA, CDR2 SQIVND (reference sequence). This CDR3 region has 13 residues. V was pared by 7 bases and J by 9 bases, with 16 bases between. CDR3 protein: CASNRGVLGEQFF. In DNA, the CDR3 is TGTGCCAGTAATAGGGGGGTTTTGGGTGAGCAGTTCTTC.

The chain recombines TRBV19 with TRBJ2-3; 8 nucleotides agree with TRBD2. After removal of 3 bases from V and 4 bases from J, the junction contained 9 bases not matched to a gene. Germline-derived CDR1 and CDR2 are LNHDA and SQIVND (reference sequence). The CDR3 consists of 16 residues. For the CDR3, the DNA is TGTGCCAGTAGTATGGGGTGGCGGGGGGACGCAGATACGCAGTATTTT. It is translated as CASSMGWRGDADTQYF.

J is TRBJ2-1 and V is TRBV24-1; a possible D gene is TRBD1 (6 bases). CDR1 is KGHDR and CDR2 is SFDVKD in the germline V gene. V was cut by 4 bases and J by 5 bases, with 8 bases left in between. The CDR3 contains 13 residues. The CDR3 DNA follows: TGTGCCACCAGTGACTGGACAGACAATGAGCAGTTCTTC. Amino acids: CATSDWTDNEQFF.

V gene TRBV27 combines with J gene TRBJ1-6, with D perhaps matching TRBD1 (5 bases). V was cut by 3 bases and J by 9 bases, with 15 bases left in between. This CDR3 contains 15 residues. Germline CDR1 is MNHEY and CDR2 is SMNVEV (reference sequence). For the CDR3, the DNA is TGTGCCAGCAGTTTCGGGGGAACCTATCCTTCACCCCTCCACTTT. This translates into CASSFGGTYPSPLHF.

This chain links TRBV28 with TRBJ2-7; D is perhaps TRBD1 (5 bases). CDR3 size: 13 residues. Germline V gene sequence: CDR1 MDHEN, CDR2 SYDVKM. V was shortened by 5 bases and J by 3 bases, with 11 bases between the two germline ends. As DNA, the CDR3 is TGTGCCAGCAGTGCTCCTCAGGGCTACGAGCAGTACTTC. Residues: CASSAPQGYEQYF.

This chain uses TRBV19 with TRBJ1-2, with TRBD1 matching 8 bases. CDR1 is LNHDA and CDR2 is SQIVND in the germline V gene (reference sequence). CDR3 size: 15 residues. The junction had 7 bases not matched to a gene; V was cut back by 7 bases and J by 0 bases. CDR3: CASTGTGIANYGYTF. CDR3 nucleotides: TGTGCCAGTACCGGGACAGGTATTGCTAACTATGGCTACACCTTC.

This chain links TRBV3-1 (or the pseudogene TRBV3-2) with TRBJ1-1, with 9 bases aligning to TRBD1. Germline CDR1 and CDR2: LGHDT and YNNKEL (reference sequence). Losses at the gene ends were 4 bases for V and 4 bases for J; bases not matched to a gene: 4. The CDR3 has 14 residues. In DNA, the CDR3 is TGTGCCAGCAGCCGAACAGGGGGCCTCACTGAAGCTTTCTTT. Encoded protein: CASSRTGGLTEAFF.

This chain joins TRBV6-5 and TRBJ1-5; maybe TRBD1 (5 bases). Germline CDR1 and CDR2: MNHEY and SVGAGI. The V end lost 6 bases, the J end lost 3 bases, and 15 bases lay between the germline ends. The CDR3 runs to 15 residues. As DNA, the CDR3 is TGTGCCAGCAGAGCCATGTGGGGCCACAATCAGCCCCAGCATTTT. As protein: CASRAMWGHNQPQHF.

The rearrangement uses TRBV5-1 and TRBJ2-5, with D maybe TRBD2 (6 bases). Germline CDR1 SGHRS, CDR2 YFSETQ. The length of the CDR3 is 13 residues. Trimming removed 2 bases from V and 2 bases from J, with 7 bases in between. As DNA, the CDR3 is TGCGCCAGCAGCTTTGGGGGGCAAGAGACCCAGTACTTC. Translated, it gives CASSFGGQETQYF.

The chain recombines TRBV6-5 with TRBJ2-7; D might be TRBD1 or TRBD2, each matching 7 bases. Deletions cut 0 bases from V and 3 bases from J, with 15 bases between. Germline V gene sequence: CDR1 MNHEY, CDR2 SVGAGI. CDR3 length: 16 amino acids. CDR3 in amino acids: CASSYSGGRGGYEQYF. The DNA for the CDR3 is TGTGCCAGCAGTTACTCGGGAGGCAGGGGGGGCTACGAGCAGTACTTC.

The gene calls are TRBV5-1 and TRBJ2-1; TRBD1 is a possible D gene (6 bases). Germline assignment: CDR1 SGHRS and CDR2 YFSETQ. The CDR3 runs 14 residues. Trimming cost V 4 bases and J 7 bases, with 15 bases left between them. The CDR3 loop is CASSLQGMLNEQFF. The DNA of the CDR3 is TGCGCCAGCAGCCTGCAGGGGATGTTGAATGAGCAGTTCTTC.

This clone was seen more than once but under ten times. The gene calls are TRBV7-9 and TRBJ2-7; 8 nucleotides align to TRBD2. Per the germline V gene, CDR1 is SEHNR and CDR2 is FQNEAQ (reference sequence). This CDR3 comprises 16 residues. Unmatched junction bases numbered 9, after V lost 5 bases and J lost 0 bases. The CDR3 DNA is TGTGCCAGCAGCCAGGACCGAACTAGCGGCTCCTACGAGCAGTACTTC. Translating it yields CASSQDRTSGSYEQYF.

The gene calls are TRBV14 and TRBJ2-1; TRBD1 matches at 8 bases. The CDR3 sequence is 14 residues long. The V and J ends lost 4 bases and 4 bases, in that order; junction bases with no gene match: 3. CDR1 SGHDN and CDR2 FVKESK come from the germline V gene. Written as DNA, the CDR3 is TGTGCCAGCAGCCCAGGACAGGGTTACAATGAGCAGTTCTTC. Translation gives CASSPGQGYNEQFF.

This clone was counted a few times. The chain combines TRBV28 with TRBJ1-1; D is undetermined. The V gene's germline CDR1 is MDHEN and CDR2 SYDVKM. There are 12 residues in the CDR3. Trimming pared 3 bases from V and 8 bases from J, leaving 10 bases between. The CDR3 nucleotides are TGTGCCAGCAGTTTCCCTGGCTTAGAAGCTTTCTTT. It is translated as CASSFPGLEAFF. Drawing the rest from reference TRBV28 and TRBJ1-1, the complete variable domain is DVKVTQSSRYLVKRTGEKVFLECVQDMDHENMFWYRQDPGLGLRLIYFSYDVKMKEKGDIPEGYSVSREKKERFSLILESASTNQTSMYLCASSFPGLEAFFGQGTRLTVV.

This sequence joins TRBV29-1 and TRBJ1-1, with D unresolved. Germline V gene lookup returns CDR1 SQVTM and CDR2 ANQGSEA. The CDR3 length is 12 residues. V dropped 7 bases and J dropped 0 bases, with 9 bases sitting between them. The CDR3 reads CSALILNTEAFF. The CDR3 DNA reads as TGCAGCGCATTGATCTTGAACACTGAAGCTTTCTTT.